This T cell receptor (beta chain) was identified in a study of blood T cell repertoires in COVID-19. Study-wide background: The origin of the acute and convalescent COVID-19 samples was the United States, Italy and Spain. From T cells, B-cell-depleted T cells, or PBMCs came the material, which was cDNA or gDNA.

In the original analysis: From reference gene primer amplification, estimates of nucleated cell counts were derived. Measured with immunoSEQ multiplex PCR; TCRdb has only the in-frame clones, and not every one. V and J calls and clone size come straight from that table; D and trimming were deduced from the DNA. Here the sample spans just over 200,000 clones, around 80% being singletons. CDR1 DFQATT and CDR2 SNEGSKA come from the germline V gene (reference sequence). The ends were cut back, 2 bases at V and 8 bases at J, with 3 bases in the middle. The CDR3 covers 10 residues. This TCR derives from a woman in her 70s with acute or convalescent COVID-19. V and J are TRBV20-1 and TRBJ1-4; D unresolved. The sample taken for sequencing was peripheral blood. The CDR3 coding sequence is TGCAGTGCTAGAAGCGAAAAACTGTTTTTT. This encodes CSARSEKLFF.